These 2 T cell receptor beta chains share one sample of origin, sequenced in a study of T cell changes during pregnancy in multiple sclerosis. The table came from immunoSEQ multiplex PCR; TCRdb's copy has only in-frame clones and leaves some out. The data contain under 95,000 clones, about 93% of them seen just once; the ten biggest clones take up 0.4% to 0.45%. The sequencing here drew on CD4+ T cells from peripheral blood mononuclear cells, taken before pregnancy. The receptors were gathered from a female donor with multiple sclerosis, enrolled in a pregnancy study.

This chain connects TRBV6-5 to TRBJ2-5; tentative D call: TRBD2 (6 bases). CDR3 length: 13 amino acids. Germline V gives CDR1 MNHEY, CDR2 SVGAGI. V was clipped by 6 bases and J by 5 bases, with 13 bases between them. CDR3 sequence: CASRRREVETQYF. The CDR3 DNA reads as TGTGCCAGCAGGCGAAGGGAGGTCGAGACCCAGTACTTC.

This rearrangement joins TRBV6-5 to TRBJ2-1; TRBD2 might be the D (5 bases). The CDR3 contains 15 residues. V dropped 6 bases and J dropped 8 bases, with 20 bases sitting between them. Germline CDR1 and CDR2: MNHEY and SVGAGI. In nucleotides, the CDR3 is TGTGCCAGCAGAGACCTGGGCAGCGGTAAGGATGAGCAGTTCTTC. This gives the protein CASRDLGSGKDEQFF.